This T cell receptor (beta chain) was recorded in a study of T cell changes during pregnancy in multiple sclerosis. Trimming took 6 bases from V and 3 from J; bases not matched to a gene: 8. Germline-derived CDR1 and CDR2 are SNHLY and FYNNEI. This CDR3 is built from 16 residues. This table comes from immunoSEQ multiplex PCR, and its TCRdb copy is limited to in-frame clones, with some not included. Here the sample spans some 45,000 clones, around 92% being singletons. Here the sequenced sample was CD4+ T cells from peripheral blood mononuclear cells, taken after pregnancy. The rearrangement links TRBV2 to TRBJ1-5, with 10 bases fitting TRBD1. The receptor was isolated from a female donor in good health, enrolled as a control in a pregnancy study. The CDR3 is CASRPQTGGINQPQHF. The DNA of the CDR3 is TGTGCCAGCAGACCGCAGACAGGGGGCATCAATCAGCCCCAGCATTTT.